Shown below are 13 T cell receptor beta chains from a single sample sequenced in a study of blood T cells in healthy people across ages. Alongside a J-beta primer mix, a sample-barcoded 5' primer served in a second PCR lasting about 7 to 12 cycles. TCRdb re-analysed the 5' RACE reads in MiXCR, keeping a single row per CDR3 protein. The repertoire holds around 990,000 distinct CDR3 sequences, with approximately 38% as singletons. Sequenced material: blood. These receptors came from a man aged 18-30 years in good health.

This clonotype was detected only a few times. The chain carries TRBV7-2 and TRBJ1-2; 9 nucleotides agree with TRBD1. V shed 4 bases and J 8 bases; nucleotides not matched to a gene: 8. Germline V gene lookup returns CDR1 SGHTA and CDR2 FQGNSA. The CDR3 spans 14 residues. CDR3 residues: CASSSLGQGGGYTF. The CDR3 DNA reads as TGTGCCAGCAGCTCGTTGGGACAGGGCGGCGGCTACACCTTC. Full variable domain (remainder filled in from reference TRBV7-2 and TRBJ1-2): GAGVSQSPSNKVTEKGKDVELRCDPISGHTALYWYRQSLGQGLEFLIYFQGNSAPDKSGLPSDRFSAERTGGSVSTLTIQRTQQEDSAVYLCASSSLGQGGGYTFGSGTRLTVV.

The count of this clonotype is one. The V and J genes are TRBV29-1 and TRBJ1-2; unclear D gene. The CDR3 has 13 residues. Germline V gene lookup returns CDR1 SQVTM and CDR2 ANQGSEA. V was trimmed by 0 bases and J by 4 bases, leaving 9 bases between them. The DNA of the CDR3 is TGCAGCGTTGAAGACGGCCGGGGCTATGGCTACACCTTC. Amino acids: CSVEDGRGYGYTF.

About this clonotype itself: One end of the junction varies from germline; a read error may be responsible. The chain joins TRBV6-2 or TRBV6-3 to TRBJ2-1; D not certain. The end of the DNA aligns better with TRBJ2-7, so the J call may be wrong. CDR1 is MNHEY, CDR2 SVGEGT, per germline. The CDR3 covers 15 residues. The CDR3 region is CAGSYQVSSYNEQYF. In DNA, the CDR3 is TGTGCCGGCAGTTATCAGGTTAGCTCCTACAATGAGCAGTACTTC.

This clonotype is a singleton in its sample. The chain employs TRBV14 and TRBJ2-1, with TRBD1 as a possible D gene (5 bases). Trimming pared 4 bases from V and 10 bases from J, leaving 20 bases between. This CDR3 has 15 amino acids. Per the germline V gene, CDR1 is SGHDN and CDR2 is FVKESK. Written as DNA, the CDR3 is TGTGCCAGCAGCCGGTTCCAGGGTGTCAACGGCGAGCAGTTCTTC. Its protein product is CASSRFQGVNGEQFF.

This sequence joins TRBV20-1 and TRBJ2-4; TRBD2 might be the D (6 bases). The V end was cut by 3 bases, the J end by 0 bases, with 12 bases between. CDR3 length: 15 residues. Germline values: CDR1 DFQATT, CDR2 SNEGSKA (reference sequence). CDR3 nucleotide sequence: TGCAGTGCTAGCTTTCCGGGACTAGCCAAAAACATTCAGTACTTC. Protein sequence: CSASFPGLAKNIQYF.

This clonotype has just a few counts. The junction departs from the called germline gene at one end, perhaps through a read error. The chain joins TRBV5-1 to TRBJ2-2; no reliable D call. Germline V gene data show CDR1 as SGHRS and CDR2 as YFSETQ. This CDR3 contains 14 residues. The CDR3 protein is CASSLRAKTGELFF. CDR3 nucleotide sequence: TGCGCCAGCAGCTTGCGGGCGAAGACCGGGGAGCTGTTTTTT.

The chain combines TRBV7-9 with TRBJ2-5, with D possibly called TRBD1 or TRBD2 (5 bases each). The germline V and J ends were trimmed by 6 bases and 11 bases, with 19 bases remaining between them. The CDR3 loop spans 13 amino acids. Germline CDR1 SEHNR, CDR2 FQNEAQ (reference sequence). CDR3 DNA sequence: TGTGCCAGCAGTTTCGGGACGCCGAATGAGCAGTACTTC. Translating gives CASSFGTPNEQYF.

This clonotype showed up many times. CDR3 sequence: CSARSGTTKGYTF. The DNA of the CDR3 is TGCAGTGCTAGATCCGGGACGACGAAGGGCTACACCTTC. The chain has TRBV20-1 and TRBJ1-2; tentative D call: TRBD1 (5 bases). The CDR3 spans 13 residues. From germline, CDR1 is DFQATT and CDR2 SNEGSKA (reference sequence). V lost 2 bases, J lost 8 bases, and 15 bases lay in between.

The genes are TRBV2 and TRBJ1-5; 7 bases match TRBD1. Germline CDR1 and CDR2: SNHLY and FYNNEI. The CDR3 totals 15 residues. V lost 6 bases to trimming and J lost 4 bases; unmatched junction nucleotides: 9. The CDR3 coding sequence is TGTGCCAGCAGGAGGACAGGCTTGAAGAATCAGCCCCAGCATTTT. It translates to CASRRTGLKNQPQHF.

The chain is built from TRBV18 and TRBJ1-1, with unresolved D. Deletions cut 3 bases from V and 0 bases from J, with 11 bases between. Germline V gene data show CDR1 as KGHSH and CDR2 as LQKENI. The CDR3 spans 15 residues. The CDR3 here is CASSPWEQMNTEAFF. The CDR3 DNA reads TGTGCCAGCTCACCGTGGGAGCAAATGAACACTGAAGCTTTCTTT.

This clonotype has a handful of counts. The CDR3 reads CASSQLFSVEETQYF. The CDR3 nucleotides read TGTGCCAGCAGCCAATTGTTTTCAGTCGAAGAGACCCAGTACTTC. V gene TRBV4-2 combines with J gene TRBJ2-5; no clear D gene. CDR1 and CDR2 from the germline V gene are LGHNA and YNFKEQ. The CDR3 consists of 15 residues. V was trimmed by 2 bases and J by 3 bases, leaving 13 bases between them.

The chain recombines TRBV30 with TRBJ1-1; D possibly corresponds to TRBD1 (6 bases). Germline V gene lookup returns CDR1 GTSNPN and CDR2 SVGIG (reference sequence). The CDR3 spans 11 residues. Trimming removed 4 bases at V and 6 bases at J, with 9 bases between. In DNA, the CDR3 is TGTGCCTGGATGAGGGGGGCTGAAGCTTTCTTT. This codes for CAWMRGAEAFF.

This clonotype has just a few counts. The chain employs TRBV27 and TRBJ1-2; D may be TRBD1 (5 bases). V lost 5 bases and J 4 bases, leaving 14 bases between the germline ends. There are 14 residues in the CDR3. Germline loops: CDR1 MNHEY, CDR2 SMNVEV (reference sequence). The CDR3 bases are TGTGCCAGCAGTGCTACCCGGGGCAGCTATGGCTACACCTTC. Amino acid sequence: CASSATRGSYGYTF.